The source of this TCR beta chain is a study of radiation and T cells in renal cell carcinoma. Study observations and caveats: Irradiated tumors held more dominant CDR3 motifs than control tumors. Irradiated tumors had higher TCR clonality than control tumors. From baseline, blood top tumor clonotypes peaked at 2 weeks post-radiation.

Clones were read by immunoSEQ multiplex PCR, and TCRdb kept only the in-frame ones, dropping some. The sample has about 9,000 clones; roughly 60% are singletons. The ends lost 7 bases at V and 2 bases at J; junction bases unmatched: 6. The CDR3 loop spans 13 amino acids. The germline V gene has CDR1 SQVTM and CDR2 ANQGSEA. This clone was found a few times. What it binds is unknown. Noted treatment: 15 Gy SBRT to primary tumor, nephrectomy 4 weeks later. The tumor was a clear cell renal cell carcinoma. The sequencing used tumor tissue, collected from a patient whose treatment included radiotherapy and nephrectomy. The TCR comes from a woman in her 50s with renal cell carcinoma. The gene calls are TRBV29-1 and TRBJ2-3, with TRBD1 identical over 7 bases. In DNA, the CDR3 is TGCAGCGCTGAGGACAGGATCACAGATACGCAGTATTTT. Protein product: CSAEDRITDTQYF.